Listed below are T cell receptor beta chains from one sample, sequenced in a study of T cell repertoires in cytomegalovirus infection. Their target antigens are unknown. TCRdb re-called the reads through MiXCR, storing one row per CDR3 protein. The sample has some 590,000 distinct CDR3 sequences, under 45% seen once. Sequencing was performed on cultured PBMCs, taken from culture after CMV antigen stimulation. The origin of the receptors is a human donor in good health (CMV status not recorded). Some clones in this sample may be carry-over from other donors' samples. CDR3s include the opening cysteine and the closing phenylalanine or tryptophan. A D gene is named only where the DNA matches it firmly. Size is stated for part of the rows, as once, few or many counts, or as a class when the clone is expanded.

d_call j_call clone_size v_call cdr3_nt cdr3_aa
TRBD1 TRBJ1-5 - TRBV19 TGTGCCAGTAGGAGGACAGGGGGCGGCAATCAGCCCCAGCATTTT CASRRTGGGNQPQHF
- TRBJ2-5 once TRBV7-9 TGCGCCAGCAGCTTAGCGGTGGGTCGGGAGACCCAGTACTTC CASSLAVGRETQYF
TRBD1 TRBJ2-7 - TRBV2 TGTGCCAGCGTCCGACAGGGGAATTCCTACGAGCAGTACTTC CASVRQGNSYEQYF
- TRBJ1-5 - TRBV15 TGTGCCACCAGCAGAGATCCGGGCAATCAGCCCCAGCATTTT CATSRDPGNQPQHF
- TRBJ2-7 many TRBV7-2 TGTGCCAGCAGCTTAGGGACGGGGGCCGGTGGTTACGAGCAGTACTTC CASSLGTGAGGYEQYF
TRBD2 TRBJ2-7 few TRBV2 TGTGCCAGCAGTGAAGTCGGGACTAGCGTGTACTTC CASSEVGTSVYF
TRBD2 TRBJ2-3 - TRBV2 TGTGCCAGCAGTCGAAACGGGAGGGGGGATACGCAGTATTTT CASSRNGRGDTQYF
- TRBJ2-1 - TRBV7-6 TGTGCCAGCAGCTTCATAGGGAATGAGCAGTTCTTC CASSFIGNEQFF
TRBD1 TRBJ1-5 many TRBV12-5 TGTGCTAGTTGGGACGACAGGGACGGCAATCAGCCCCAGCATTTT CASWDDRDGNQPQHF
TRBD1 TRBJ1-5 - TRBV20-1 TGCAGTGCTGGCCAGACAGGGGGAAGCAATCAGCCCCAGCATTTT CSAGQTGGSNQPQHF
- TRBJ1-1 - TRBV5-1 TGCGCCAGCAGAAGTGTAGGCCAGAACACTGAAGCTTTCTTT CASRSVGQNTEAFF
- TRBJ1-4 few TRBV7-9 TGTGCCAGCAGCTTTCATGGGGGGGACGAAAAACTGTTTTTT CASSFHGGDEKLFF
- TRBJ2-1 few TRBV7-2 TGTGCCAGCAGCTTAGTGGACAGCAATGAGCAGTTCTTC CASSLVDSNEQFF
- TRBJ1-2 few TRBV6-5 TGTGCCAGCAGTTGGCAGGGTAACTATGGCTACACCTTC CASSWQGNYGYTF
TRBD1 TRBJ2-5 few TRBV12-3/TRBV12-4 TGTGCCAGCAGTTTAGCGGGGACAGGGAAGACCCAGTACTTC CASSLAGTGKTQYF
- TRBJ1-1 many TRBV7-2 TGTGCCAGCAGCTTAGTGGTAGGGCCGAACACTGAAGCTTTCTTT CASSLVVGPNTEAFF
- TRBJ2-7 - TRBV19 TGTGCCAGTAGTGGGGAGTTAACCTACGAGCAGTACTTC CASSGELTYEQYF
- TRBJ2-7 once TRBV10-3 TGTGCCATCAGGCCCGCGGGCGAGGGGGGCGAGCAGTACTTC CAIRPAGEGGEQYF
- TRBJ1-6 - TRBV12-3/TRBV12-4 TGTGCCAGCAGCTTTACAGATTCACCCCTCCACTTT CASSFTDSPLHF
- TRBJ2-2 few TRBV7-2 TGTGCCAGCGGCCGCGGAGGTAGTATCGGGGAGCTGTTTTTT CASGRGGSIGELFF